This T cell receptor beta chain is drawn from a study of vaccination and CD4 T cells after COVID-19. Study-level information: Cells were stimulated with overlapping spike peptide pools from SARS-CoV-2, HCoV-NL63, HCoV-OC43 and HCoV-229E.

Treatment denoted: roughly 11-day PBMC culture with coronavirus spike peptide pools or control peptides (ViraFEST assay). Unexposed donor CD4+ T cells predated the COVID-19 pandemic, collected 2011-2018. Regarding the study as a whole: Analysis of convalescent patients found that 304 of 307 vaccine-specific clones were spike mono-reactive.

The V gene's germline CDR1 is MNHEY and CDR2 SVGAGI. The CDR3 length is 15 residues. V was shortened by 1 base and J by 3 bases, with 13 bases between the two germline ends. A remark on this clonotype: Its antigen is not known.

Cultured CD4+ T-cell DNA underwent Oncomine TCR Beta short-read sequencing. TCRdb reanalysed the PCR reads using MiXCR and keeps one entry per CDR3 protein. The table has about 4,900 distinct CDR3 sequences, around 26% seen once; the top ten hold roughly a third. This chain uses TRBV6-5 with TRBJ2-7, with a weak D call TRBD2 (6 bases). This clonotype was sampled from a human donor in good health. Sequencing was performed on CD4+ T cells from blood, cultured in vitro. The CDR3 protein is CASSYFVGEVYEQYF. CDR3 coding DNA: TGTGCCAGCAGTTACTTTGTCGGGGAGGTCTACGAGCAGTACTTC.